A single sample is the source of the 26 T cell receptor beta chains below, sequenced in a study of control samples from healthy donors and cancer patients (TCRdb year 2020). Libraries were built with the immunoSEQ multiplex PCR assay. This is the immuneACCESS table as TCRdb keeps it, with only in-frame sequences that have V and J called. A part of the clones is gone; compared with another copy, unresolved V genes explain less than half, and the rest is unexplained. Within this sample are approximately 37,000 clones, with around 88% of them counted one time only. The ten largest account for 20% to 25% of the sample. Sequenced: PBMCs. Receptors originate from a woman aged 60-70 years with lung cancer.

In DNA, the CDR3 is TGTGCCAGCAGCCACTACGAACAGGGGCCCGCCTATGGCTACACCTTC. The encoded protein is CASSHYEQGPAYGYTF. The chain is built from TRBV3-1 (or the pseudogene TRBV3-2) and TRBJ1-2; TRBD1 aligns across 7 bases. V lost 3 bases to trimming and J lost 4 bases; unmatched junction nucleotides: 11. The germline V gene has CDR1 LGHDT and CDR2 YNNKEL (reference sequence). The CDR3 is 16 residues long.

The CDR3 is CASSYYSGGDYEQYF. CDR3 nucleotide sequence: TGTGCCAGCAGTTATTATAGCGGGGGGGACTACGAGCAGTACTTC. V gene TRBV6-5 combines with J gene TRBJ2-7; 11 bases are shared with TRBD2. The V segment lost 3 bases and the J segment 3 bases; nucleotides outside the gene matches: 4. Germline assignment: CDR1 MNHEY and CDR2 SVGAGI. There are 15 residues in the CDR3.

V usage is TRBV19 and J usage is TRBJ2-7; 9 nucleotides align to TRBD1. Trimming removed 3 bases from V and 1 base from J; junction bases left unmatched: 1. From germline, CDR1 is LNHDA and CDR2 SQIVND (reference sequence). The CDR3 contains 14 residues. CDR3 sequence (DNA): TGTGCCAGTAGTATGGGGACAGGGTCCTACGAGCAGTACTTC. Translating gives CASSMGTGSYEQYF.

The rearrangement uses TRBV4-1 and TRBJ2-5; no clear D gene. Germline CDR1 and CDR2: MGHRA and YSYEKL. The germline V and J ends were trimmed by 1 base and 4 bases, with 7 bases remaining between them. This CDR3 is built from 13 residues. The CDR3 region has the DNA TGCGCCAGCAGCCAAGGAAGAGGAGAGACCCAGTACTTC. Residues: CASSQGRGETQYF.

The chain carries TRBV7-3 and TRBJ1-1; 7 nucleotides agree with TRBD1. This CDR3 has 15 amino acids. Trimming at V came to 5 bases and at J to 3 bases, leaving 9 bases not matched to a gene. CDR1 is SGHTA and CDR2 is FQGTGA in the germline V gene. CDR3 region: CASSPQTGYDTEAFF. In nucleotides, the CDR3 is TGTGCCAGCAGCCCTCAGACAGGGTACGACACTGAAGCTTTCTTT.

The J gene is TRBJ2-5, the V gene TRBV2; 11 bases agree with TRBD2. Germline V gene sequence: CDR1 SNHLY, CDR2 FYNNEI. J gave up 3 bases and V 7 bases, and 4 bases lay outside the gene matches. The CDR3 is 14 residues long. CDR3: CASNPGLAEETQYF. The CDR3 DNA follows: TGTGCCAGCAACCCGGGACTAGCGGAAGAGACCCAGTACTTC. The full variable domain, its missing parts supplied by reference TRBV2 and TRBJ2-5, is EPEVTQTPSHQVTQMGQEVILRCVPISNHLYFYWYRQILGQKVEFLVSFYNNEISEKSEIFDDQFSVERPDGSNFTLKIRSTKLEDSAMYFCASNPGLAEETQYFGPGTRLLVL.

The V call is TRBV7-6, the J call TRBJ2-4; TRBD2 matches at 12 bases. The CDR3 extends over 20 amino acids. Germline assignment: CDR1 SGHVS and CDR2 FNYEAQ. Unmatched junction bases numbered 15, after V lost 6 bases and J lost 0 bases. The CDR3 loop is CASSPTAIRLAGEAKNIQYF. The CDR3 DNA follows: TGTGCCAGCAGTCCTACCGCGATCCGACTAGCGGGAGAAGCCAAAAACATTCAGTACTTC.

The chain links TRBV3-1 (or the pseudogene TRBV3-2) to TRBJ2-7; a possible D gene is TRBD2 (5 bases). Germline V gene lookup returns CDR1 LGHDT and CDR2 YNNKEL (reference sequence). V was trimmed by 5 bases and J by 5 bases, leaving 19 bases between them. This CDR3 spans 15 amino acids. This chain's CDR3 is CASSGRNFVLDEQYF. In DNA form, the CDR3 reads TGTGCCAGCAGCGGGAGAAATTTCGTGTTAGACGAGCAGTACTTC.

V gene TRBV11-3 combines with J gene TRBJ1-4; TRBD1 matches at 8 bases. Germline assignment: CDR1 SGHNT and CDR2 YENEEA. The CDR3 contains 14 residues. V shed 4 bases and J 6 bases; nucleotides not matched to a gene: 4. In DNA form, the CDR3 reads TGTGCCAGCAGCTCCGGGACAGGAGATGAAAAACTGTTTTTT. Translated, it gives CASSSGTGDEKLFF.

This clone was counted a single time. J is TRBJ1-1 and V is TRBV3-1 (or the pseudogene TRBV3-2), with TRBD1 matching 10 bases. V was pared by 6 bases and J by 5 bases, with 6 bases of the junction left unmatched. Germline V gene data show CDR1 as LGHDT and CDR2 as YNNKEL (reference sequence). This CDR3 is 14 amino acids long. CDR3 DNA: TGTGCCAGCAGACCCGGGACAGGGGAAACTGAAGCTTTCTTT. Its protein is CASRPGTGETEAFF.

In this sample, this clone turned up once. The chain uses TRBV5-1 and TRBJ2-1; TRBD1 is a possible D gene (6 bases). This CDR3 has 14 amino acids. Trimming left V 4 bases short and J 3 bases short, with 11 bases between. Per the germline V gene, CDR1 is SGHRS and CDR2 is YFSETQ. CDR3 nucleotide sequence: TGCGCCAGCAGCGGGTGGACAGACTACAATGAGCAGTTCTTC. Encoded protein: CASSGWTDYNEQFF.

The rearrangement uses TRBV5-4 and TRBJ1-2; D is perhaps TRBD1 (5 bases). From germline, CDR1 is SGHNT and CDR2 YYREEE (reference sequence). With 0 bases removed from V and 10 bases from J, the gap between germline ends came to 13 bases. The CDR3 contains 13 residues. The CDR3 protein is CASSLGTGSNYTF. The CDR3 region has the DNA TGTGCCAGCAGCTTGGGCACAGGATCGAACTACACCTTC.

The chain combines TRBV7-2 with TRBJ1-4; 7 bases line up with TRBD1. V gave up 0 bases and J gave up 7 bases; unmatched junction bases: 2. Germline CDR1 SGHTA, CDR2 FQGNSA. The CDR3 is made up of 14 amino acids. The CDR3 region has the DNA TGTGCCAGCAGCTTAGCCGGGACAGCTGAAAAACTGTTTTTT. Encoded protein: CASSLAGTAEKLFF.

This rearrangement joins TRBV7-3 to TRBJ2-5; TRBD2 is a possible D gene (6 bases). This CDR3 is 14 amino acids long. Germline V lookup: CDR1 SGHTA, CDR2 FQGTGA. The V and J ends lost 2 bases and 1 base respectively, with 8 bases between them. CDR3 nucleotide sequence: TGTGCCAGCAGCTTAGGAGGGCTCCAAGAGACCCAGTACTTC. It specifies CASSLGGLQETQYF.

The CDR3 protein is CASSLLAGPNSYNEQFF. CDR3 DNA sequence: TGTGCCAGCAGTTTATTGGCAGGCCCTAATTCCTACAATGAGCAGTTCTTC. The chain couples TRBV27 to TRBJ2-1; D remains ambiguous. The CDR3 has 17 amino acids. CDR1 is MNHEY, CDR2 SMNVEV, per germline (reference sequence). The ends were cut back, 1 base at V and 1 base at J, with 14 bases in the middle.

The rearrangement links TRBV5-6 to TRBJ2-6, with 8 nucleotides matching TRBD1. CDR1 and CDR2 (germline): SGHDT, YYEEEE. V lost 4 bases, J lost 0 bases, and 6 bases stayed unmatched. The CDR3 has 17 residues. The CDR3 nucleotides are TGTGCCAGCAGCCCGACAGGGGCTATCTCTGGGGCCAACGTCCTGACTTTC. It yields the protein CASSPTGAISGANVLTF.

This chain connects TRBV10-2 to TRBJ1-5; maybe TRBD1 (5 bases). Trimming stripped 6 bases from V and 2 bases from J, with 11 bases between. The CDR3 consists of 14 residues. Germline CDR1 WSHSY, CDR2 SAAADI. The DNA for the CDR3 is TGCGCCAGCAGGGGGACTGGGGGCAATCAGCCCCAGCATTTT. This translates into CASRGTGGNQPQHF.

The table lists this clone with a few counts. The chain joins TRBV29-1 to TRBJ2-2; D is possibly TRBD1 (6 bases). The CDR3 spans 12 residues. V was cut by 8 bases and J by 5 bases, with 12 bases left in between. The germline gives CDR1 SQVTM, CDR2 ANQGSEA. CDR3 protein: CSHRGSTGELFF. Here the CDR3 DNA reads TGCAGCCATAGGGGGTCTACCGGGGAGCTGTTTTTT.

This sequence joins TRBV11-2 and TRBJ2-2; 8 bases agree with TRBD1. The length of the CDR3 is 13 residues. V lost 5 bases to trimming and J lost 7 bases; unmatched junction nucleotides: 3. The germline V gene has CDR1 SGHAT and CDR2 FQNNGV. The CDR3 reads CASSPGGGGELFF. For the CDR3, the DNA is TGTGCCAGCAGCCCAGGGGGCGGCGGGGAGCTGTTTTTT. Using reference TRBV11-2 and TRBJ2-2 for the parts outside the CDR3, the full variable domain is EAGVAQSPRYKIIEKRQSVAFWCNPISGHATLYWYQQILGQGPKLLIQFQNNGVVDDSQLPKDRFSAERLKGVDSTLKIQPAKLEDSAVYLCASSPGGGGELFFGEGSRLTVL.

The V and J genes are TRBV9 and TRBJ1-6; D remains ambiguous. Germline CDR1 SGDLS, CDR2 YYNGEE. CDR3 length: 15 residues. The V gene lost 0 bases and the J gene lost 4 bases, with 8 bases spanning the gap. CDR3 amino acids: CASSVGLFYNSPLHF. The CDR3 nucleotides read TGTGCCAGCAGCGTAGGGCTATTTTATAATTCACCCCTCCACTTT.

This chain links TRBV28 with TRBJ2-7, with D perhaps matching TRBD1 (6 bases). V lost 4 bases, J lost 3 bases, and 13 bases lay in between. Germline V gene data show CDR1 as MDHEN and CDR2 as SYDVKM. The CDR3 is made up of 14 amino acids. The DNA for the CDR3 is TGTGCCAGCAGTTCCGGGACATTCCTCTACGAGCAGTACTTC. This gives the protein CASSSGTFLYEQYF.

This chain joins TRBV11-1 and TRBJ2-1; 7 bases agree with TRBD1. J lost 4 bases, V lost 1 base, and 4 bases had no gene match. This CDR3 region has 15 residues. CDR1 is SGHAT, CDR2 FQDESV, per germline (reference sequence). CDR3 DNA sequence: TGTGCCAGCAGCTTAGGACAGGGCTTATACAATGAGCAGTTCTTC. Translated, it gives CASSLGQGLYNEQFF.

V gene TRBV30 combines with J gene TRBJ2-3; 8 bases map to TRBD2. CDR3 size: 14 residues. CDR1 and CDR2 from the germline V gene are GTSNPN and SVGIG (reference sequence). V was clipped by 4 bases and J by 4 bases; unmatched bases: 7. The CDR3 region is CAWKSGTRSDTQYF. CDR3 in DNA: TGTGCCTGGAAATCCGGGACTAGGTCAGATACGCAGTATTTT.

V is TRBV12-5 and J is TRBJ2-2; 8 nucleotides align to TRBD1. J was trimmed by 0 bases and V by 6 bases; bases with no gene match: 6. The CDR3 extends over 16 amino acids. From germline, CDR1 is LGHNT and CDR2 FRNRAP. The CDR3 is CASGVRGQANTGELFF. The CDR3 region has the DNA TGTGCTAGTGGAGTTAGGGGACAGGCGAACACCGGGGAGCTGTTTTTT.

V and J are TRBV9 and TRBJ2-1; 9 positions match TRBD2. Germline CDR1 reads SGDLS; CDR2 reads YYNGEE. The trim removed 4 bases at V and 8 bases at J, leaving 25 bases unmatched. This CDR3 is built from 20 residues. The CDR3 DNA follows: TGTGCCAGCAGCCCAGTGTCACCCCTCTCGCGGGGGGGCGGTGTGGATGAGCAGTTCTTC. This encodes CASSPVSPLSRGGGVDEQFF.

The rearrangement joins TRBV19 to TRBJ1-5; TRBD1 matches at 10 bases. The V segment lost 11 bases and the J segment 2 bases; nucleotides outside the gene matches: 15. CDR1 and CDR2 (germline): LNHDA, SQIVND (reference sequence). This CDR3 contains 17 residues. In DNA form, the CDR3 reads TGTGCCGGCGGAGACAGGGGGCAAAGTAAAGGCAATCAGCCCCAGCATTTT. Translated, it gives CAGGDRGQSKGNQPQHF.